The clone carrying this TCR beta chain was observed at least ten times. Its antigen is undetermined. Individual cDNA molecules each carried unique molecular identifiers attached by the library. TCRdb recomputed calls from the RACE reads with MiXCR, one row per CDR3 protein. Among a few hundred thousand distinct CDR3 sequences, about 6% were seen once, and the ten largest hold about 6%. CDR3 size: 17 residues. The V gene end was trimmed by 0 bases and the J gene end by 4 bases; junction bases not matched to a gene: 6. These data originate in a study of human T cells and chemical hapten exposure. Study outcomes and limitations: Among expanded TCRs, significantly more large CDR3 similarity clusters formed than among controls. A positive correlation with patch test score was found for PT1 expanded TCR counts.

Time point reported: patch test 2, 6 weeks after DPC sensitization. The treatment: therapeutic diphenylcyclopropenone sensitization with weekly scalp DPC. It was from unfractionated whole blood that total RNA was extracted. The source material was whole blood, sampled in connection with sensitization to the hapten diphenylcyclopropenone (DPC). The chain links TRBV12-3 or TRBV12-4 to TRBJ1-6; 7 positions agree with TRBD1. The TCR sequence derives from a young woman with alopecia areata. Some clones in this sample may be carry-over from other donors' samples. The CDR3 sequence is CASSLAAGTVYNSPLHF. The CDR3 nucleotides are TGTGCCAGCAGTTTAGCCGCCGGGACAGTTTATAATTCACCCCTCCACTTT.